These 6 T cell receptor beta chains originate from one sample sequenced in a study of cytomegalovirus exposure and HLA in healthy donors (dated by TCRdb to between 2016 and 2019). Libraries were built with the immunoSEQ multiplex PCR assay. A mixture of 60 forward primers for TCR Vbeta segments and 13 reverse primers for TCR Jbeta segments was used in the multiplex PCR. Drawn from immuneACCESS, this table holds only the in-frame rearrangements with V and J called that TCRdb kept. Clones are partly lost; checked studies trace under half to an unresolved V gene and leave the rest unexplained. In this sample the table shows 150,000 to 200,000 clones, over 60% of which occur a single time. The top ten hold about 1% of the sample. Sequencing was performed on PBMCs. The receptors derive from a woman aged 40-49 years in good health and CMV-seronegative.

The chain couples TRBV7-2 to TRBJ2-1; D is undetermined. The CDR3 totals 13 residues. The V end was cut by 5 bases, the J end by 5 bases, with 10 bases between. Germline V lookup: CDR1 SGHTA, CDR2 FQGNSA. The CDR3: CASSLDLNNEQFF. DNA of the CDR3: TGTGCCAGCAGCCTCGACTTAAACAATGAGCAGTTCTTC.

The rearrangement uses TRBV7-2 and TRBJ2-4; TRBD1 aligns across 8 bases. The J segment lost 3 bases and the V segment lost 2 bases, leaving 9 bases of the junction unmatched. The CDR3 is 17 residues long. Germline CDR1 reads SGHTA; CDR2 reads FQGNSA. The CDR3 nucleotides are TGTGCCAGCAGCTTAAACGCCAGGGGGCGGAGCAAAAACATTCAGTACTTC. Translating it yields CASSLNARGRSKNIQYF.

This clone is labeled medium-sized. The chain has TRBV4-1 and TRBJ1-1; D is undetermined. Trimming took off 1 base at V and 4 bases at J, with 10 bases between the two ends. Germline V gene data show CDR1 as MGHRA and CDR2 as YSYEKL. This CDR3 is built from 14 residues. The CDR3 nucleotides are TGCGCCAGCAGCCAAGTCCTGCCGGGCACTGAAGCTTTCTTT. Its protein is CASSQVLPGTEAFF.

This clone was picked up one time. The CDR3 DNA reads as TGTGCCAGCAGTTCGAACCGGGACAAACTATATCAGCCCCAGCATTTT. Protein product: CASSSNRDKLYQPQHF. V and J are TRBV7-9 and TRBJ1-5, with D possibly TRBD1 on 6 matching bases. CDR1 SEHNR and CDR2 FQNEAQ come from the germline V gene (reference sequence). V gave up 6 bases and J gave up 5 bases, with 20 bases separating them. This CDR3 contains 16 residues. The full variable domain, its missing parts supplied by reference TRBV7-9 and TRBJ1-5, is DTGVSQNPRHKITKRGQNVTFRCDPISEHNRLYWYRQTLGQGPEFLTYFQNEAQLEKSRLLSDRFSAERPKGSFSTLEIQRTEQGDSAMYLCASSSNRDKLYQPQHFGDGTRLSIL.

This clone was detected a few times. The rearrangement joins TRBV5-4 to TRBJ1-2, with D possibly being TRBD1 (5 bases). CDR3 size: 14 residues. V gave up 4 bases and J gave up 5 bases, with 15 bases separating them. Per the germline V gene, CDR1 is SGHNT and CDR2 is YYREEE (reference sequence). The CDR3 loop is CASSLDTEVYGYTF. For the CDR3, the DNA is TGTGCCAGCAGCCTGGACACGGAGGTATATGGCTACACCTTC. The whole variable domain, remainder taken from reference TRBV5-4 and TRBJ1-2, is ETGVTQSPTHLIKTRGQQVTLRCSSQSGHNTVSWYQQALGQGPQFIFQYYREEENGRGNFPPRFSGLQFPNYSSELNVNALELDDSALYLCASSLDTEVYGYTFGSGTRLTVV.

The rearrangement links TRBV25-1 to TRBJ2-7; 9 bases match TRBD1. V lost 4 bases, J lost 3 bases, and 7 bases stayed unmatched. Germline V gives CDR1 MGHDK, CDR2 SYGVNS. CDR3 length equals 15 residues. The CDR3 reads CASSVSGTGSYEQYF. In DNA form, the CDR3 reads TGTGCCAGCAGTGTATCCGGGACAGGGAGCTACGAGCAGTACTTC.